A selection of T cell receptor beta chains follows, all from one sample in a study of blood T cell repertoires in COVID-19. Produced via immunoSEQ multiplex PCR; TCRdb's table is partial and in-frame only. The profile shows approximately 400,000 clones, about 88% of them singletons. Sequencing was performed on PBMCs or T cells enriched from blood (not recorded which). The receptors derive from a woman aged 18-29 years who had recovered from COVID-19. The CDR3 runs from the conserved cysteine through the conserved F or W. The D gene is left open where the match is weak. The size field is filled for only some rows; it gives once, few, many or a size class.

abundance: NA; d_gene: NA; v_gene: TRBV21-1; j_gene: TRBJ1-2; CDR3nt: TGTGCCAGCAACGGGAACTATGGCTACACCTTC; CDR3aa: CASNGNYGYTF
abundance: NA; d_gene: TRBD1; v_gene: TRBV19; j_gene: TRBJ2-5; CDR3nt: TGTGCCAGTAGTCGACAGGGGGCGAATACGGAGACCCAGTACTTC; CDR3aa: CASSRQGANTETQYF
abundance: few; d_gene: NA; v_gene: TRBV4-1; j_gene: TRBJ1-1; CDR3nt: TGCGCCAGCAGCCTCAAAGCGGGTAACACTGAAGCTTTCTTT; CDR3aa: CASSLKAGNTEAFF
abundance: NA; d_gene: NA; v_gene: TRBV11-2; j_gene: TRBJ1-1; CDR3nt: TGTGCCAGCAGCTTACATGAGGGCTATTGGGCTTTCTTT; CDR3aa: CASSLHEGYWAFF
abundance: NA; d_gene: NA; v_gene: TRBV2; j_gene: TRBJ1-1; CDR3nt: TGTGCCAGCACCGAAAGAAGACAGGACGGAGCTTTCTTT; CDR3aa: CASTERRQDGAFF
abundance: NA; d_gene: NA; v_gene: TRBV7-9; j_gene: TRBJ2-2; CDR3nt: TGTGCCAGCAGCTTAGGTGGGGGGGCAGCCAACACCGGGGAGCTGTTTTTT; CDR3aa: CASSLGGGAANTGELFF
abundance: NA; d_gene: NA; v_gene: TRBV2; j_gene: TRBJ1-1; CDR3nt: TGTGCCAGCAGTGTCGGGGGTGACACTGAAGCTTTCTTT; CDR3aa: CASSVGGDTEAFF
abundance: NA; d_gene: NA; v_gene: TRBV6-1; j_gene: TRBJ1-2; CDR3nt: TGTGCCAGCAGTGAGCCTCGGGGGGCACTCGCTAACTATGGCTACACCTTC; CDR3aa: CASSEPRGALANYGYTF
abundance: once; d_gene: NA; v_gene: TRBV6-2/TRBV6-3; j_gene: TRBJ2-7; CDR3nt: TGTGCCAGCAGTCCCCCCCCTGGGGGGTATCGGCAGTACTTC; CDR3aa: CASSPPPGGYRQYF
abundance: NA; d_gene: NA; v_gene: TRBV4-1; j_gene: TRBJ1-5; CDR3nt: TGCGCCAGCAGCCAAGGAGAGGGCAATCAGCCCCAGCATTTT; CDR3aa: CASSQGEGNQPQHF
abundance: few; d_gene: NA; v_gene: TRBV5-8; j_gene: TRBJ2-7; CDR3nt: TGTGCCAGCAGCTCGCGGGCCAGGTCGTCATCCTACGAGCAGTACTTC; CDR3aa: CASSSRARSSSYEQYF
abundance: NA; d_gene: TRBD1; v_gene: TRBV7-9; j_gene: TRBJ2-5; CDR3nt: TGTGCCAGCAGCGCCTGGGACAGGGGTTCCGAGACCCAGTACTTC; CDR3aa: CASSAWDRGSETQYF
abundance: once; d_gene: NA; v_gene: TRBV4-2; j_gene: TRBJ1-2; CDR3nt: TGTGCCAGCAGCCCCCCGGGTGGAGCTAACTATGGCTACACCTTC; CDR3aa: CASSPPGGANYGYTF
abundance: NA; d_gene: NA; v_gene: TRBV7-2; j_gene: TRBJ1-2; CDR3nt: TGTGCCAGCAGCCCCCAGGGCTATGGCTACACCTTC; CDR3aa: CASSPQGYGYTF
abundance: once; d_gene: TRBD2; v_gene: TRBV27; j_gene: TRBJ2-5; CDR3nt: TGTGCCAGCAGTTGGGGTAGCGGGGGACAAGAGACCCAGTACTTC; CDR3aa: CASSWGSGGQETQYF
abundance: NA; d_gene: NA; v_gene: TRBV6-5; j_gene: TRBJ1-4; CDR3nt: TGTGCCAGCGATAAGGACTACTCTAATGAAAAACTGTTTTTT; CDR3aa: CASDKDYSNEKLFF
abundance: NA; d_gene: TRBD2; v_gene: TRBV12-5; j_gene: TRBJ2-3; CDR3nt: TGTGCTAGTGGTTTGGGACTAGCGGGGGCCTCAGATACGCAGTATTTT; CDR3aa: CASGLGLAGASDTQYF
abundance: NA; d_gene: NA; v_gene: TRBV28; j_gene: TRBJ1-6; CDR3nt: TGTGCCAGCAGTTTATTGGGTCAGGGTGGAAATTCACCCCTCCACTTT; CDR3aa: CASSLLGQGGNSPLHF
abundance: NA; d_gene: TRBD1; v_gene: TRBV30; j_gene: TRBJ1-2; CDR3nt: TGTGCCCAACGGCGGGACAGGGGTCCGGAAATCTATGGCTACACCTTC; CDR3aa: CAQRRDRGPEIYGYTF
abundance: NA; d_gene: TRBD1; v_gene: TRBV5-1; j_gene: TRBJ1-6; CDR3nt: TGCGCCAGCAGCTTAGGGGGCCTTGATTCACCCCTCCACTTT; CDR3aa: CASSLGGLDSPLHF
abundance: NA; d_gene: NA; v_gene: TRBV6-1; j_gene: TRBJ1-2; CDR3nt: TGTGCCAGCAGTTATAACTATGGCTACACCTTC; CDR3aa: CASSYNYGYTF
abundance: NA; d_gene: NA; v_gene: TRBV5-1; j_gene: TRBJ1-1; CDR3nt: TGCGCCAGCAGGGGTGGGGCCCACGACACTGAAGCTTTCTTT; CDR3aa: CASRGGAHDTEAFF
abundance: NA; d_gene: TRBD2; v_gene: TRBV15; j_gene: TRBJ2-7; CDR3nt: TGTGCCACCCGCCGTGGGGGGGGGAGCGCAGCAAACGAGCAGTACTTC; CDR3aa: CATRRGGGSAANEQYF
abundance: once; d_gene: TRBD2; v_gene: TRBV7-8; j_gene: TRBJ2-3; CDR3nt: TGTGCCAGCAGCTTGATTCTAGCGGGATTCACAGATACGCAGTATTTT; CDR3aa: CASSLILAGFTDTQYF
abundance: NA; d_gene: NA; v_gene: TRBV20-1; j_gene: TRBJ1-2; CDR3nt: TGCAGTGCTAGTTCGCAGGATAACTATGGCTACACCTTC; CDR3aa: CSASSQDNYGYTF
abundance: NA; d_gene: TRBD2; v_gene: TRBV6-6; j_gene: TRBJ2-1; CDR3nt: TGTGCCAGCAGTTTTCGGACTAGCGGGGGACGCGAGCAGTTCTTC; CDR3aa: CASSFRTSGGREQFF
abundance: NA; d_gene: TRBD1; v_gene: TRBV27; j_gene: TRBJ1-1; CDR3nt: TGTGCCAGCAGTTGGGGACAGGGGGAAGCTTTCTTT; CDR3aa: CASSWGQGEAFF
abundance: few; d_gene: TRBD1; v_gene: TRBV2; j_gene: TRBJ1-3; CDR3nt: TGTGCCAGCAGTACACAGGGGTATGGTGGAAACACCATATATTTT; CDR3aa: CASSTQGYGGNTIYF
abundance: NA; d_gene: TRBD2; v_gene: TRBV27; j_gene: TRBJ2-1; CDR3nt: TGTGCCAGCAGTTTCTACGGGTCGGGGGGGAATGAGCAGTTCTTC; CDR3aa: CASSFYGSGGNEQFF
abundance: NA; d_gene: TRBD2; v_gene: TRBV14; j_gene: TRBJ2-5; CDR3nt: TGTGCCAGCAGCCTCCAGAGCGGAGTATGGCTAGCGGGGGCCCAAGAGACCCAGTACTTC; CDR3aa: CASSLQSGVWLAGAQETQYF
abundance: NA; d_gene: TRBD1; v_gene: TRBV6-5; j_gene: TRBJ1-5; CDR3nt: TGTGCCAGCAGCCTCGACAGGGTATTTCAGCCCCAGCATTTT; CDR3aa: CASSLDRVFQPQHF
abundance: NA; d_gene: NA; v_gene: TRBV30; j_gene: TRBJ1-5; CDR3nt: TGTGCCTGGAGTATTAAGGGGAATCAGCCCCAGCATTTT; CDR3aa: CAWSIKGNQPQHF
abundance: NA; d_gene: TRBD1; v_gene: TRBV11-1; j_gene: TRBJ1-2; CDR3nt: TGTGCCAGCAGCTCGGACAGGGTTTATGGCTACACCTTC; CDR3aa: CASSSDRVYGYTF
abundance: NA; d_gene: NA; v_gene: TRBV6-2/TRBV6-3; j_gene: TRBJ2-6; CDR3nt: TGTGCCAGCAGTTACGTCAGACTCTCTGGGGCCAACGTCCTGACTTTC; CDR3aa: CASSYVRLSGANVLTF
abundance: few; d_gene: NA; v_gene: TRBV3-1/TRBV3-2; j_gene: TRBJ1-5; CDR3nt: TGTGCCAGCAGCCAGGGGGGGGGAGGTCATCAGCCCCAGCATTTT; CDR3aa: CASSQGGGGHQPQHF
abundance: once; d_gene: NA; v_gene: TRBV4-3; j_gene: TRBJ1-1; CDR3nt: TGCGCCAGCAGCCAAGATTGGGAGGAACCTGAAGCTTTCTTT; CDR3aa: CASSQDWEEPEAFF
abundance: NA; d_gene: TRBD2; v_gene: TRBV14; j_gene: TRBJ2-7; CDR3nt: TGTGCCAGCAGCCAGGCGACTAGCGGACCCTCCTACGAGCAGTACTTC; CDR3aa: CASSQATSGPSYEQYF
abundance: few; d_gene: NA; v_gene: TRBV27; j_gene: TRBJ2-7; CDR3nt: TGTGCCAGCAGTCCCACTCTATCATTCTACGAGCAGTACTTC; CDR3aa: CASSPTLSFYEQYF
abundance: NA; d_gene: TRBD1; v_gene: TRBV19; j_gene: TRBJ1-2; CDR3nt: TGTGCCAGTAGTCAAGGTCGGACAGGGGGCATTTCTAACTATGGCTACACCTTC; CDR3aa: CASSQGRTGGISNYGYTF
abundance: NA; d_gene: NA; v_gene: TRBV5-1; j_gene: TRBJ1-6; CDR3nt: TGCGCCAGCAGCTCAGAAAGGACTATCTCCTATAATTCACCCCTCCACTTT; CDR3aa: CASSSERTISYNSPLHF
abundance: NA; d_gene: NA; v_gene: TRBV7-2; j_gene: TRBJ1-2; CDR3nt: TGTGCCAGCAGCTTAGGGGCAGGGGAGTGGAATGGCTACACCTTC; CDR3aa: CASSLGAGEWNGYTF
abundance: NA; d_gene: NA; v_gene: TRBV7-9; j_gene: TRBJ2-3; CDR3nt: TGTGCCAGCAGCTTAGGGACTAGCACAGATACGCAGTATTTT; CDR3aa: CASSLGTSTDTQYF
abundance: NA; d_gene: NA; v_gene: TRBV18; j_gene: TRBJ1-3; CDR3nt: TGTGCCAGCTCACCGGGACTGGAAGCTGGAAACACCATATATTTT; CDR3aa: CASSPGLEAGNTIYF
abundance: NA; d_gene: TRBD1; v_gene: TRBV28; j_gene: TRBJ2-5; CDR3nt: TGTGCCAGCAGTTGGGGCGGGACAGGGCGCCAAGAGACCCAGTACTTC; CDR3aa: CASSWGGTGRQETQYF